The 19 T cell receptor beta chains given below trace back to one sample, sequenced in a study of T cell repertoires in cytomegalovirus infection. MiXCR was run by TCRdb on the reads, yielding one entry per CDR3 protein. The sample includes 450,000 to 600,000 distinct CDR3 sequences, roughly 34% of them seen just once. Their specific antigens are unknown. Sequencing used cultured PBMCs, obtained from culture after CMV antigen stimulation. All receptors come from a human donor in good health (CMV status not recorded). Some clones in this sample may be carry-over from other donors' samples.

This clonotype was counted ten times or more. The genes are TRBV28 and TRBJ2-5; no clear D gene. CDR3 size: 13 residues. V gave up 5 bases and J gave up 5 bases, with 12 bases separating them. Germline CDR1 and CDR2: MDHEN and SYDVKM. CDR3 sequence: CASSVPASETQYF. The CDR3 DNA reads TGTGCCAGCAGTGTACCGGCTTCGGAGACCCAGTACTTC.

Ten or more counts support this clonotype. This sequence joins TRBV7-2 and TRBJ2-4; D is possibly TRBD2 (6 bases). This CDR3 comprises 18 residues. Germline V gives CDR1 SGHTA, CDR2 FQGNSA. The V end lost 2 bases, the J end lost 1 base, and 18 bases lay between the germline ends. CDR3 region: CASSLSGALGTAKNIQYF. The CDR3 region has the DNA TGTGCCAGCAGCTTATCGGGAGCGCTTGGTACGGCCAAAAACATTCAGTACTTC. The whole variable domain, remainder taken from reference TRBV7-2 and TRBJ2-4, is GAGVSQSPSNKVTEKGKDVELRCDPISGHTALYWYRQSLGQGLEFLIYFQGNSAPDKSGLPSDRFSAERTGGSVSTLTIQRTQQEDSAVYLCASSLSGALGTAKNIQYFGAGTRLSVL.

This clonotype showed up many times. This rearrangement joins TRBV7-8 to TRBJ2-2; unclear D gene. Germline V gene data show CDR1 as SGHVS and CDR2 as FQNEAQ. CDR3 length equals 15 residues. V was cut by 1 base and J by 0 bases, with 6 bases left in between. This CDR3 is CASSLEVTNTGELFF. Here the CDR3 DNA reads TGTGCCAGCAGCTTAGAAGTTACGAACACCGGGGAGCTGTTTTTT.

This chain joins TRBV5-4 and TRBJ2-5; no firm D call. Germline V gives CDR1 SGHNT, CDR2 YYREEE (reference sequence). Trimming pared 6 bases from V and 1 base from J, leaving 10 bases between. CDR3 length: 13 residues. The CDR3 DNA reads as TGTGCCAGCAACCCCAACACCCAAGAGACCCAGTACTTC. It specifies CASNPNTQETQYF. Drawing the rest from reference TRBV5-4 and TRBJ2-5, the complete variable domain is ETGVTQSPTHLIKTRGQQVTLRCSSQSGHNTVSWYQQALGQGPQFIFQYYREEENGRGNFPPRFSGLQFPNYSSELNVNALELDDSALYLCASNPNTQETQYFGPGTRLLVL.

The V and J genes are TRBV6-2 or TRBV6-3 and TRBJ2-5, with D possibly TRBD2 on 6 matching bases. V was pared by 8 bases and J by 4 bases, with 17 bases between. Germline CDR1 is MNHEY and CDR2 is SVGEGT. The CDR3 covers 14 residues. CDR3 region: CASYFAGWGETQYF. CDR3 in DNA: TGTGCCAGCTATTTCGCGGGATGGGGAGAGACCCAGTACTTC.

This clonotype was counted between two and nine times. The chain recombines TRBV7-2 with TRBJ1-6; TRBD1 aligns across 7 bases. The V and J ends lost 5 bases and 10 bases, in that order; junction bases with no gene match: 11. This CDR3 spans 15 amino acids. The germline CDR1 and CDR2 sequences are SGHTA and FQGNSA. This chain's CDR3 is CASSQLTGVKSPLHF. Written as DNA, the CDR3 is TGTGCCAGCAGCCAACTTACAGGGGTCAAGTCACCCCTCCACTTT.

The V call is TRBV2, the J call TRBJ2-5; 7 nucleotides line up with TRBD1. The V gene's germline CDR1 is SNHLY and CDR2 FYNNEI. The CDR3 sequence is 14 residues long. With 10 bases clipped from V and 1 base from J, the junction kept 9 bases outside the gene matches. CDR3 sequence (DNA): TGTGCCACCTGTAAGGGGGCGGGCCAAGAGACCCAGTACTTC. Protein sequence: CATCKGAGQETQYF.

This chain's CDR3 is CSAPRAGYNEQFF. The DNA for the CDR3 is TGCAGTGCCCCCCGGGCAGGGTACAATGAGCAGTTCTTC. The gene calls are TRBV20-1 and TRBJ2-1, with D possibly matching TRBD1 (5 bases). V was trimmed by 6 bases and J by 4 bases, leaving 13 bases between them. The CDR3 totals 13 residues. The germline V gene encodes CDR1 DFQATT and CDR2 SNEGSKA (reference sequence).

In this sample, this clonotype turned up a few times. The chain joins TRBV12-3 or TRBV12-4 to TRBJ2-3; 8 bases map to TRBD2. The CDR3 runs to 15 residues. V dropped 3 bases and J dropped 5; count of bases not matched to a gene: 7. Here the CDR3 reads CASSLERESRDTQYF. CDR3 in DNA: TGTGCCAGCAGTTTGGAGCGGGAGAGTCGAGATACGCAGTATTTT.

The chain is built from TRBV20-1 and TRBJ2-3; TRBD2 might be the D (6 bases). V dropped 6 bases and J dropped 5 bases, with 21 bases sitting between them. From germline, CDR1 is DFQATT and CDR2 SNEGSKA (reference sequence). This CDR3 has 15 residues. The CDR3 DNA is TGCAGTGCCCTTAAGAGCGGGTTGCGAGGAGATACGCAGTATTTT. Encoded protein: CSALKSGLRGDTQYF.

This clonotype was recorded a few times. V gene TRBV7-9 combines with J gene TRBJ1-3; D possibly corresponds to TRBD1 (6 bases). The CDR3 is 18 amino acids. Between the trimmed V and J ends, which lost 3 bases and 0 bases, there was a span of 18 bases. Germline V gene data show CDR1 as SEHNR and CDR2 as FQNEAQ (reference sequence). The CDR3 bases are TGTGCCAGCAGCTTCAGGGGTAGGACGTCGGCCTCTGGAAACACCATATATTTT. It is translated as CASSFRGRTSASGNTIYF.

This clonotype was detected a few times. The chain links TRBV6-5 to TRBJ2-2; 12 bases map to TRBD2. The CDR3 length is 15 residues. V lost 8 bases and J lost 4; bases outside the gene matches: 5. Germline CDR1 MNHEY, CDR2 SVGAGI. The CDR3 bases are TGTGCCAGCGCTCTAGCGGGAGGGCTCACCGGGGAGCTGTTTTTT. Translated: CASALAGGLTGELFF.

This clonotype was seen more than once but under ten times. V is TRBV6-2 or TRBV6-3 and J is TRBJ1-2; the D gene is possibly TRBD1 (5 bases). The ends were cut back, 2 bases at V and 6 bases at J, with 10 bases in the middle. Germline V gene data show CDR1 as MNHEY and CDR2 as SVGEGT. The CDR3 totals 13 residues. Here the CDR3 reads CASSYGARDGYTF. CDR3 nucleotide sequence: TGTGCCAGCAGTTACGGTGCCAGGGATGGCTACACCTTC.

This clonotype showed up just a few times. The CDR3 is CASSLGLAGRYNEQFF. CDR3 DNA: TGTGCCAGCAGCTTAGGACTAGCGGGACGTTACAATGAGCAGTTCTTC. V is TRBV7-8 and J is TRBJ2-1; 11 bases fit TRBD2. The CDR3 loop spans 16 amino acids. The junction had 3 bases not matched to a gene; V was cut back by 1 base and J by 4 bases. From germline, CDR1 is SGHVS and CDR2 FQNEAQ.

The V call is TRBV30, the J call TRBJ2-5; D unclear. V dropped 0 bases and J dropped 0 bases, with 8 bases sitting between them. The CDR3 loop spans 14 amino acids. CDR1 is GTSNPN and CDR2 is SVGIG in the germline V gene (reference sequence). CDR3 sequence: CAWSVEWYQETQYF. CDR3 DNA sequence: TGTGCCTGGAGTGTAGAATGGTACCAAGAGACCCAGTACTTC.

This chain joins TRBV11-3 and TRBJ2-2; 10 nucleotides agree with TRBD1. The CDR3 consists of 16 residues. Germline assignment: CDR1 SGHNT and CDR2 YENEEA. The V and J ends lost 8 bases and 5 bases, in that order; junction bases with no gene match: 11. The CDR3 nucleotides read TGTGCCAGCCGCCATGAAGACAGGGGGCAAACCGGGGAGCTGTTTTTT. This gives the protein CASRHEDRGQTGELFF.

V and J are TRBV12-3 or TRBV12-4 and TRBJ2-2, with 10 bases identical to TRBD2. V dropped 6 bases and J dropped 4; count of bases not matched to a gene: 5. This CDR3 is 15 amino acids long. The CDR3 spells CASSSTSGVTGELFF. DNA of the CDR3: TGTGCCAGCAGCAGTACTAGCGGGGTCACCGGGGAGCTGTTTTTT.

The chain has TRBV15 and TRBJ1-1; no firm D call. This CDR3 is 13 amino acids long. V was cut by 4 bases and J by 1 base, with 7 bases left in between. Germline V CDR1 and CDR2: LNHNV, YYDKDF (reference sequence). Here the CDR3 reads CATSIKRNTEAFF. In nucleotides, the CDR3 is TGTGCCACCAGCATTAAGAGGAACACTGAAGCTTTCTTT.

The chain recombines TRBV7-2 with TRBJ2-1; D unresolved. Trimming shortened V by 3 bases and J by 5 bases, and 5 bases separated the two germline ends. This CDR3 is 12 amino acids long. The V gene's germline CDR1 is SGHTA and CDR2 FQGNSA. As DNA, the CDR3 is TGTGCCAGCAGCTTGCGTCACAATGAGCAGTTCTTC. Amino acids: CASSLRHNEQFF.